The sample holds many counts of the clone carrying this TCR beta chain. Its antigen is still unknown. TCRdb reprocessed the RT-PCR reads with MiXCR, giving one entry per CDR3 protein. The sample has about 780,000 distinct CDR3 sequences, less than 20% seen once. This entry belongs to a study of response to subunit inactivated influenza vaccine. Findings and limits, study-wide: Researchers suggested that each seasonal influenza vaccination recruits few new T cells.

V lost 4 bases to trimming and J lost 5 bases, with 5 bases between them. Looked up from germline, CDR1 is MGHDK and CDR2 is SYGVNS. The length of the CDR3 is 12 residues. This sample comprised PBMCs from blood, obtained more than 4 days after vaccination. The TCR was taken from a man aged 50 to 60 who received an inactivated influenza vaccine. The V call is TRBV25-1, the J call TRBJ2-2; perhaps TRBD2 as D (5 bases). The CDR3 DNA follows: TGTGCCAGCAGTGGAGGGACCGGGGAGCTGTTTTTT. Residues: CASSGGTGELFF.